This T cell receptor beta chain derives from a study of regulatory T cells in long-lasting Graves disease. Study-level information: With positive TSH receptor antibodies and over 5 years of antithyroid drugs, Graves' disease was considered persistent.

According to the study, TCR beta libraries were built with iRepertoire HTBI primers and CDR3-region Arm-PCR. TCRdb recomputed calls from the multiplex PCR reads with MiXCR, one row per CDR3 protein. The profile shows a few hundred thousand distinct CDR3 sequences, around 24% of them singletons. Trimming shortened V by 6 bases and J by 0 bases, and 18 bases separated the two germline ends. CDR3 length: 17 residues. The germline gives CDR1 ENHRY, CDR2 SYGVKD. Regarding time point: persistent/refractory GD, antithyroid drugs over 5 years with positive TRAb. PBMCs were the source of the RNA used for TCR sequencing. This clonotype was detected a few times.

This sample comprised peripheral blood mononuclear cells (PBMCs), obtained when the disease was refractory, from a patient treated with antithyroid drugs. This receptor was obtained from a female donor with Graves disease. The chain couples TRBV10-3 to TRBJ1-5, with D possibly being TRBD1 (6 bases). The CDR3 here is CAISLGGGQYSNQPQHF. In DNA, the CDR3 is TGTGCCATCAGCCTCGGGGGCGGACAATATAGCAATCAGCCCCAGCATTTT.